This T cell receptor beta chain stems from a study of monozygotic twins with inflammatory bowel disease. This CDR3 region has 18 residues. CDR1 is LNHDA, CDR2 SQIVND, per germline (reference sequence). Comment on this clonotype: The antigen is unknown.

Study-level findings and limits: Patient-specific immunosuppressive treatments may have made repertoires more variable.

TCRdb re-called the 5' RACE reads, yielding one record per CDR3 amino acid sequence without DNA. The repertoire table contains about 350,000 distinct CDR3 sequences. The clonotype comes from a human donor with ulcerative colitis or Crohn's disease, or a healthy co-twin of an affected twin (not recorded which). This chain uses TRBV19 with TRBJ1-1; TCRdb indicates TRBD1, and absent DNA this call remains unverified. Specimen: blood. The CDR3 protein is CASSIGRGSGPLNTEAFF.